Listed here are 26 T cell receptor beta chains from one sample, sequenced in a study of post-analysis software for immune sequencing data. Study-level findings and limits: Four to six TRBV segments were more frequent in patients than controls; TRBV5-6, TRBV5-1 and TRBV20-1 belonged to this group.

For these receptors, no antigen is known. Built from TCR beta cDNA, the libraries had unique molecular identifiers in them. TCRdb passed the PCR reads through MiXCR, listing each CDR3 protein once. Of roughly 540,000 distinct CDR3 sequences in the sample, about a third were seen once. The sample was blood. These receptors were taken from a girl between 2 and 17 years old with multiple sclerosis.

This clonotype was detected a few times. The chain joins TRBV4-1 to TRBJ2-1; D is undetermined. Trimming removed 1 base from V and 15 bases from J, with 22 bases in between. CDR1 and CDR2 from the germline V gene are MGHRA and YSYEKL. The CDR3 has 15 amino acids. The CDR3 DNA is TGCGCCAGCAGCCAAGGGTTGGTAAACTCTCTCCCCCTGTTCTTC. Its translation: CASSQGLVNSLPLFF.

This chain joins TRBV6-6 and TRBJ1-1; D remains ambiguous. The germline V gene has CDR1 MNHNY and CDR2 SVGAGI (reference sequence). The CDR3 is 13 residues long. V was pared by 2 bases and J by 5 bases, with 9 bases between. The CDR3 loop reads CASSYIGETEAFF. The CDR3 DNA sequence: TGTGCCAGCAGTTACATCGGGGAAACTGAAGCTTTCTTT.

This clonotype was counted a single time. A much larger clone lies one base from this, so it may be a read error. This chain connects TRBV29-1 to TRBJ2-3; 9 bases agree with TRBD2. The CDR3 has 13 residues. Germline V gene sequence: CDR1 SQVTM, CDR2 ANQGSEA. The CDR3 coding sequence is TGCGGCGGAAGCGGGGGGCCAAGGGATACGCAGTATTTT. Translation gives CGGSGGPRDTQYF.

This clonotype was observed a few times. The V call is TRBV20-1, the J call TRBJ1-5; 7 bases are shared with TRBD1. Germline loops: CDR1 DFQATT, CDR2 SNEGSKA (reference sequence). The J segment lost 4 bases and the V segment lost 1 base, leaving 10 bases of the junction unmatched. The CDR3 spans 16 residues. The CDR3 DNA sequence: TGCAGTGCTAGAGTCCCGGGACAGAGGTTAAATCAGCCCCAGCATTTT. Translation: CSARVPGQRLNQPQHF.

The J gene is TRBJ2-1, the V gene TRBV3-1; TRBD2 matches at 13 bases. The length of the CDR3 is 17 residues. J lost 6 bases, V lost 4 bases, and 9 bases had no gene match. Germline V CDR1 and CDR2: LGHDT, YNNKEL (reference sequence). This CDR3 is CASSPTSGGAWANEQFF. The DNA for the CDR3 is TGTGCCAGCAGCCCCACTAGCGGGGGGGCCTGGGCCAATGAGCAGTTCTTC.

Written as DNA, the CDR3 is TGCAGCGTGGGCCGAGGGGTGTACGAGCAGTACTTC. Residues: CSVGRGVYEQYF. This rearrangement joins TRBV29-1 to TRBJ2-7; D is possibly TRBD1 or TRBD2 (5 bases each). CDR1 and CDR2 from the germline V gene are SQVTM and ANQGSEA. Trimming removed 6 bases from V and 4 bases from J, with 13 bases in between. This CDR3 has 12 amino acids.

The V call is TRBV20-1, the J call TRBJ1-2, with D unclear. The CDR3 totals 11 residues. Germline CDR1 and CDR2: DFQATT and SNEGSKA (reference sequence). The V gene lost 1 base and the J gene lost 5 bases, with 5 bases spanning the gap. In DNA, the CDR3 is TGCAGTGCTAGAGGGGTTTATGGCTACACCTTC. Its translation is CSARGVYGYTF.

The chain carries TRBV6-5 and TRBJ2-2, with a tentative D call TRBD2 (6 bases). Germline CDR1 is MNHEY and CDR2 is SVGAGI. This CDR3 contains 18 residues. V was shortened by 3 bases and J by 2 bases, with 19 bases between the two germline ends. CDR3 residues: CASSYKGGARANTGELFF. The CDR3 DNA reads as TGTGCCAGCAGTTATAAGGGCGGGGCACGAGCCAACACCGGGGAGCTGTTTTTT.

V and J are TRBV10-3 and TRBJ2-7; 8 bases agree with TRBD2. Looked up from germline, CDR1 is ENHRY and CDR2 is SYGVKD. The V and J ends lost 2 bases and 9 bases, in that order; junction bases with no gene match: 6. The CDR3 spans 13 residues. DNA of the CDR3: TGTGCCATCAGTGAGGCAGCGGGGGCCCTGCAGTACTTC. Amino acids: CAISEAAGALQYF.

The chain links TRBV6-1 to TRBJ2-7; 12 nucleotides agree with TRBD1. Germline trimming cut 7 bases from V and 3 bases from J; bases unmatched to any gene: 7. This CDR3 has 15 residues. The V gene's germline CDR1 is MNHNS and CDR2 SASEGT. The CDR3 coding sequence is TGTGCCAGCAACGCCGGGACAGGGGGCCTCTACGAGCAGTACTTC. It encodes CASNAGTGGLYEQYF.

This chain links TRBV7-9 with TRBJ1-2; the D gene is possibly TRBD1 (5 bases). Per germline, CDR1 SEHNR and CDR2 FQNEAQ (reference sequence). CDR3 size: 18 residues. The ends were cut back, 2 bases at V and 1 base at J, with 20 bases in the middle. CDR3 sequence reads: CASSLKSGGDYFNYGYTF. In DNA, the CDR3 is TGTGCCAGCAGCTTAAAATCCGGGGGGGATTACTTTAACTATGGCTACACCTTC.

This clonotype was counted a few times. This sequence joins TRBV6-6 and TRBJ2-3, with D unresolved. With 7 bases removed from V and 0 bases from J, the gap between germline ends came to 8 bases. This CDR3 has 13 residues. Germline CDR1 is MNHNY and CDR2 is SVGAGI (reference sequence). CDR3 amino acids: CASKPQSTDTQYF. CDR3 coding DNA: TGTGCCAGCAAGCCCCAGAGCACAGATACGCAGTATTTT.

This clonotype was counted between two and nine times. V is TRBV27 and J is TRBJ2-3; the D is unclear. This CDR3 region has 13 residues. V lost 3 bases to trimming and J lost 2 bases, with 6 bases between them. In germline, CDR1 is MNHEY, CDR2 SMNVEV (reference sequence). The CDR3 nucleotides are TGTGCCAGCAGTTTTGGGATCACAGATACGCAGTATTTT. Encoded protein: CASSFGITDTQYF.

The rearrangement uses TRBV6-5 and TRBJ2-1, with no clear D. Germline lookup yields CDR1 MNHEY and CDR2 SVGAGI. V shed 5 bases and J shed 6 bases, with 11 bases lying between them. The CDR3 has 13 amino acids. CDR3 amino acids: CASSAPLGNEQFF. Here the CDR3 DNA reads TGTGCCAGCAGTGCCCCTCTAGGCAATGAGCAGTTCTTC.

This clonotype was seen many times. J is TRBJ2-7 and V is TRBV20-1; the D is unclear. Trimming left V 6 bases short and J 2 bases short, with 8 bases between. CDR1 is DFQATT and CDR2 is SNEGSKA in the germline V gene (reference sequence). This CDR3 is 11 amino acids long. CDR3 DNA: TGCAGTGCCGGGCTCACCTACGAGCAGTACTTC. It encodes CSAGLTYEQYF.

This clonotype occurred once. The chain combines TRBV29-1 with TRBJ1-2; D is possibly TRBD1 (5 bases). This CDR3 comprises 15 residues. Germline V gives CDR1 SQVTM, CDR2 ANQGSEA. Trimming removed 4 bases at V and 1 base at J, with 16 bases between. Written as DNA, the CDR3 is TGCAGCGTTGTGGGTTTTGGGGGAGGTAACTATGGCTACACCTTC. Translated: CSVVGFGGGNYGYTF.

This clonotype was picked up many times. V usage is TRBV7-9 and J usage is TRBJ1-6; the D is unclear. The germline V and J ends were trimmed by 1 base and 7 bases, with 11 bases remaining between them. The CDR3 extends over 15 amino acids. Per germline, CDR1 SEHNR and CDR2 FQNEAQ (reference sequence). CDR3 sequence: CASSLVGGTNSPLHF. DNA of the CDR3: TGTGCCAGCAGCTTAGTGGGCGGAACCAATTCACCCCTCCACTTT.

This rearrangement joins TRBV6-5 to TRBJ2-1; the D is unclear. The germline V gene has CDR1 MNHEY and CDR2 SVGAGI. V shed 11 bases and J shed 7 bases, with 12 bases lying between them. The CDR3 runs to 11 residues. In DNA form, the CDR3 reads TGTGCCTGCACCCGAGGAAATGAGCAGTTCTTC. Its protein is CACTRGNEQFF.

The V and J genes are TRBV10-3 and TRBJ1-6, with D perhaps TRBD1 (6 bases). Germline-derived CDR1 and CDR2 are ENHRY and SYGVKD. The CDR3 runs 14 residues. The germline V and J ends were trimmed by 3 bases and 5 bases, with 8 bases remaining between them. The CDR3 is CAISETGNNSPLHF. The DNA for the CDR3 is TGTGCCATCAGTGAAACAGGGAATAATTCACCCCTCCACTTT.

The chain combines TRBV27 with TRBJ2-1; 8 positions match TRBD1. CDR3 size: 16 residues. V lost 2 bases to trimming and J lost 3 bases; unmatched junction nucleotides: 6. CDR1 is MNHEY and CDR2 is SMNVEV in the germline V gene (reference sequence). CDR3 protein: CASSLTVDRVYNEQFF. CDR3 DNA: TGTGCCAGCAGTTTAACCGTGGACAGGGTCTACAATGAGCAGTTCTTC.

This clonotype occurred a few times. The chain carries TRBV28 and TRBJ2-3; TRBD1 matches 9 bases. V was pared by 5 bases and J by 4 bases, with 7 bases of the junction left unmatched. CDR1 is MDHEN, CDR2 SYDVKM, per germline. CDR3 length: 15 residues. The CDR3, as DNA: TGTGCCAGCAGTCTCCGGGACAGGGTAGCAGATACGCAGTATTTT. This gives the protein CASSLRDRVADTQYF. The whole variable domain, remainder taken from reference TRBV28 and TRBJ2-3, is DVKVTQSSRYLVKRTGEKVFLECVQDMDHENMFWYRQDPGLGLRLIYFSYDVKMKEKGDIPEGYSVSREKKERFSLILESASTNQTSMYLCASSLRDRVADTQYFGPGTRLTVL.

The chain combines TRBV6-5 with TRBJ2-5; TRBD1 agrees at 8 bases. The DNA end is more similar to TRBJ2-7, so the J call may be wrong. This CDR3 has 13 amino acids. In germline, CDR1 is MNHEY, CDR2 SVGAGI. CDR3 amino acids: CASRRTGKGEQYF. CDR3 in DNA: TGTGCCAGCAGAAGGACAGGGAAGGGCGAGCAGTACTTC.

As for this clonotype: Relative to the germline gene, one junction end is altered; a read error may explain this. V and J are TRBV20-1 and TRBJ2-1; 8 bases are a match to TRBD1. The CDR3 runs to 12 residues. Germline loops: CDR1 DFQATT, CDR2 SNEGSKA (reference sequence). The CDR3 nucleotides read TGCAGTGCCCAAGGACAGGGCAATGAACAGTTCTTC. Protein: CSAQGQGNEQFF.

This clonotype was counted only a few times. The rearrangement links TRBV5-1 to TRBJ2-1; D ambiguous. V shed 6 bases and J shed 4 bases, with 5 bases lying between them. The CDR3 sequence is 11 residues long. The germline gives CDR1 SGHRS, CDR2 YFSETQ. CDR3 DNA sequence: TGCGCCAGCATGGGGTACAATGAGCAGTTCTTC. It translates to CASMGYNEQFF.

The chain joins TRBV6-6 to TRBJ2-7, with 7 positions matching TRBD1. V was pared by 6 bases and J by 3 bases, with 8 bases of the junction left unmatched. The length of the CDR3 is 14 residues. Germline CDR1 and CDR2: MNHNY and SVGAGI (reference sequence). The CDR3 loop reads CASSLGQSFYEQYF. CDR3 DNA sequence: TGTGCCAGCAGCTTGGGACAGTCCTTCTACGAGCAGTACTTC.

This clonotype came up a few times. This rearrangement joins TRBV5-5 to TRBJ2-3, with TRBD2 identical over 14 bases. Germline lookup yields CDR1 SGHKS and CDR2 YYEKEE (reference sequence). V trimming: 4 bases; J trimming: 3 bases; junction bases outside the gene matches: 13. CDR3 length: 19 amino acids. CDR3: CASSRTGTSGGRGTDTQYF. CDR3 DNA: TGTGCCAGCAGCCGTACCGGGACTAGCGGGGGTAGGGGTACAGATACGCAGTATTTT. The variable domain in full, with the rest retrieved from reference TRBV5-5 and TRBJ2-3, is DAGVTQSPTHLIKTRGQQVTLRCSPISGHKSVSWYQQVLGQGPQFIFQYYEKEERGRGNFPDRFSARQFPNYSSELNVNALLLGDSALYLCASSRTGTSGGRGTDTQYFGPGTRLTVL.